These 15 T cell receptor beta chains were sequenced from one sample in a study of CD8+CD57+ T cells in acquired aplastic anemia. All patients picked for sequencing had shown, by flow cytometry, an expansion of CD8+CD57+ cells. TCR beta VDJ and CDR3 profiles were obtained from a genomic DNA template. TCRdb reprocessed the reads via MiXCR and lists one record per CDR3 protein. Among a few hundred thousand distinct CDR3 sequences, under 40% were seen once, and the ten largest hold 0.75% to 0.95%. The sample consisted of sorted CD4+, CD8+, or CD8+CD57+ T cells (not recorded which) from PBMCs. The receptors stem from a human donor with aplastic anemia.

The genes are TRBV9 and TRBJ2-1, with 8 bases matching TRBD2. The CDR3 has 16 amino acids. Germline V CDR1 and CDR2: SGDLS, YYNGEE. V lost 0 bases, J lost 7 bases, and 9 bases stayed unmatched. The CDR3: CASSVDSAGVVNEQFF. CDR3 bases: TGTGCCAGCAGCGTAGATTCAGCGGGGGTGGTAAATGAGCAGTTCTTC.

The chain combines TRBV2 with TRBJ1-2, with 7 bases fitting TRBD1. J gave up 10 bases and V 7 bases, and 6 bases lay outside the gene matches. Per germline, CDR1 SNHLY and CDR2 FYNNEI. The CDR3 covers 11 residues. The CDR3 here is CASTQGGVYTF. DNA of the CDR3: TGTGCCAGCACCCAGGGGGGGGTCTACACCTTC.

The CDR3 loop reads CASMELAGFQETQYF. CDR3 nucleotide sequence: TGTGCCAGCATGGAGCTAGCGGGATTCCAAGAGACCCAGTACTTC. The chain combines TRBV6-1 with TRBJ2-5; 9 bases align to TRBD2. Germline CDR1 is MNHNS and CDR2 is SASEGT. CDR3 length: 15 residues. Trimming removed 7 bases from V and 1 base from J; junction bases left unmatched: 7.

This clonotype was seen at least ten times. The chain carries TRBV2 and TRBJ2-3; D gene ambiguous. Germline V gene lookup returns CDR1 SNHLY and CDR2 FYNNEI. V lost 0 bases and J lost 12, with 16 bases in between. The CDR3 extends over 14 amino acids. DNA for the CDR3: TGTGCCAGCAGTGAAGCGCGGACCATCCATTCTCAGTATTTT. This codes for CASSEARTIHSQYF.

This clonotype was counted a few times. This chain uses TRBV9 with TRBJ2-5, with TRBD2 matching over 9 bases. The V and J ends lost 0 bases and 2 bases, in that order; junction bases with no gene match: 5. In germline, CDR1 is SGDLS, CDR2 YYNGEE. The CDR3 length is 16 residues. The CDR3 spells CASSVGTTSGQETQYF. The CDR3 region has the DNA TGTGCCAGCAGCGTAGGAACGACTAGCGGACAAGAGACCCAGTACTTC.

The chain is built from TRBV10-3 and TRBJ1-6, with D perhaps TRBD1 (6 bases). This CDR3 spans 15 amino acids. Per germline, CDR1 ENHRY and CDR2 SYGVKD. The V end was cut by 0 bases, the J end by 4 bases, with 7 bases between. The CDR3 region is CAISESDSYNSPLHF. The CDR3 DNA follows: TGTGCCATCAGTGAGTCGGACAGTTATAATTCACCCCTCCACTTT.

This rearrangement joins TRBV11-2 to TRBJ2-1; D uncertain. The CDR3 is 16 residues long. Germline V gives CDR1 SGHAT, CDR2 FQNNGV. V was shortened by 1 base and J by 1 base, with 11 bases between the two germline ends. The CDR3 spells CASSLGRGGSYNEQFF. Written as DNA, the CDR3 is TGTGCCAGCAGCTTAGGTCGTGGCGGTTCCTACAATGAGCAGTTCTTC.

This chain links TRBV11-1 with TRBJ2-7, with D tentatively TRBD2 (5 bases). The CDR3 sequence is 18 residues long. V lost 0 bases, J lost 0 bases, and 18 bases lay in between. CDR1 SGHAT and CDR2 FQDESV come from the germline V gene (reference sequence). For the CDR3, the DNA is TGTGCCAGCAGCTTAGCTATAGGGCCCCTCGCGGGCTCCTACGAGCAGTACTTC. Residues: CASSLAIGPLAGSYEQYF.

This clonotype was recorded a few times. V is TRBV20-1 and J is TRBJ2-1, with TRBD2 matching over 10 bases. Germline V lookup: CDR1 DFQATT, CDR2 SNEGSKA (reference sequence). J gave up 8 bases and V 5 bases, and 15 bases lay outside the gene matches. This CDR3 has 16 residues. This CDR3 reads CSAPGLAGELNDEQFF. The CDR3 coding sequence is TGCAGTGCTCCAGGTCTAGCGGGAGAATTGAACGATGAGCAGTTCTTC.

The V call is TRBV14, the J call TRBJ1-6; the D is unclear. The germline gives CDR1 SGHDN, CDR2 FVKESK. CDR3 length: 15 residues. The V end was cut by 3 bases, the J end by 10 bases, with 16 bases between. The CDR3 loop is CASSHLFEPESPLHF. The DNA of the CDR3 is TGTGCCAGCAGCCACCTATTCGAGCCTGAATCACCCCTCCACTTT.

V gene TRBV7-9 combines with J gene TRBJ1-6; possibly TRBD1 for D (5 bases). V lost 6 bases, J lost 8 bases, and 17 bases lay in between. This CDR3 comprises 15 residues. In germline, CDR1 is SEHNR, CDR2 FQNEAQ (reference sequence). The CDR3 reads CASSPGRDGYSPLHF. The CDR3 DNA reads TGTGCCAGCAGTCCAGGGCGGGACGGATATTCACCCCTCCACTTT.

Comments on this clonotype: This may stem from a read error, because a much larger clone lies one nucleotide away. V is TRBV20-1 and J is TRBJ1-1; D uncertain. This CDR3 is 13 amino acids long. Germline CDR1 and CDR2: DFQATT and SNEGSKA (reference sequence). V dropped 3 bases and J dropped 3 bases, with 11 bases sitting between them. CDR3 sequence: CSASPTADTEAFF. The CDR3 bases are TGCAGTGCTAGCCCCACGGCGGACACTGAAGCTTTCTTT.

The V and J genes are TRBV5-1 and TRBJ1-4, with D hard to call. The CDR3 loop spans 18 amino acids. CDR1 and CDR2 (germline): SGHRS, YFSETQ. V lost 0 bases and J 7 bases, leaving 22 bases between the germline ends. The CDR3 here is CASSLGEVRSPFGEKLFF. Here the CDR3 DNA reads TGCGCCAGCAGCTTGGGGGAGGTACGTTCCCCGTTCGGTGAAAAACTGTTTTTT. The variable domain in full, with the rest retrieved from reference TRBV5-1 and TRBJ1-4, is KAGVTQTPRYLIKTRGQQVTLSCSPISGHRSVSWYQQTPGQGLQFLFEYFSETQRNKGNFPGRFSGRQFSNSRSEMNVSTLELGDSALYLCASSLGEVRSPFGEKLFFGSGTQLSVL.

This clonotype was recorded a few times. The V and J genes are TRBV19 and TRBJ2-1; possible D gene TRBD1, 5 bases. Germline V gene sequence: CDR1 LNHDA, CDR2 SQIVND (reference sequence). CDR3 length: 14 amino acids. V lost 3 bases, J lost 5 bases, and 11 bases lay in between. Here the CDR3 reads CASSIPRVHNEQFF. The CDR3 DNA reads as TGTGCCAGTAGTATCCCCAGGGTCCACAATGAGCAGTTCTTC.

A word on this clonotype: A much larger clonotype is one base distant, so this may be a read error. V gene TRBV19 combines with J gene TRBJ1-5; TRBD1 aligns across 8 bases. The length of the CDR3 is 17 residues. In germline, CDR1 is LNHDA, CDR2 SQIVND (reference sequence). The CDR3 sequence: CASSTRLTGVGNRPQHF. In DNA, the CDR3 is TGTGCCAGTAGTACCCGGCTGACAGGGGTGGGCAATCGGCCCCAGCATTTT.